Listed below are T cell receptor beta chains from one sample, sequenced in a study of control samples from healthy donors and cancer patients. Repertoires were generated with immunoSEQ multiplex PCR, while TCRdb's copy carries only in-frame clones and drops some. This sample has roughly 120,000 clones; approximately 90% occur once, and the top ten carry approximately 7.8%. Material: blood. These receptors were collected from a woman between 18 and 30 years old in good health. Each CDR3 is given with its conserved first and last residue. The D gene is left open where the match is weak. Clone size is given for some rows only: seen once, a few or many times, or a class if the clone is expanded.

V: TRBV11-3
D: TRBD1
J: TRBJ2-7
size: .
DNA: TGTGCCAGCAGCCTCTCGGGACAGTACTCCTACGAGCAGTACTTC
CDR3: CASSLSGQYSYEQYF

V: TRBV7-6
D: TRBD2
J: TRBJ2-4
size: .
DNA: TGTGCCAGCAGCTTAGCTCCGACTAGCGGGGTCAAAAACATTCAGTACTTC
CDR3: CASSLAPTSGVKNIQYF

V: TRBV15
D: .
J: TRBJ1-5
size: .
DNA: TGTGCCACCAGCAGAGAGACAGGACGAAACAATCAGCCCCAGCATTTT
CDR3: CATSRETGRNNQPQHF

V: TRBV2
D: .
J: TRBJ1-3
size: .
DNA: TGTGCCAGCAGTGACAGGGGACGGGGAAACACCATATATTTT
CDR3: CASSDRGRGNTIYF

V: TRBV6-2/TRBV6-3
D: .
J: TRBJ1-6
size: .
DNA: TGTGCCAGCAGCCGCGGACGGTCCTATAATTCACCCCTCCACTTT
CDR3: CASSRGRSYNSPLHF

V: TRBV2
D: TRBD1
J: TRBJ1-2
size: few
DNA: TGTGCCAGCAGATTAGGGGACAGGGGCTATGGCTACACCTTC
CDR3: CASRLGDRGYGYTF

V: TRBV20-1
D: .
J: TRBJ2-1
size: .
DNA: TGCAGTGTTGGTGAGGAGCGGGTCGTCTACAATGAGCAGTTCTTC
CDR3: CSVGEERVVYNEQFF

V: TRBV19
D: TRBD1
J: TRBJ2-3
size: .
DNA: TGTGCCAGTAGTATGACCCCGGGACAGGGCTCAGATACGCAGTATTTT
CDR3: CASSMTPGQGSDTQYF

V: TRBV5-4
D: TRBD1
J: TRBJ2-7
size: .
DNA: TGTGCCAGCAGCCTGGGACAGGGGGCGAGGGAGCAGTACTTC
CDR3: CASSLGQGAREQYF

V: TRBV5-4
D: TRBD2
J: TRBJ2-5
size: .
DNA: TGTGCCAGCAGCTTGGGGTGGCGGGGGGAGACCCAGTACTTC
CDR3: CASSLGWRGETQYF

V: TRBV19
D: .
J: TRBJ2-2
size: many
DNA: TGTGCCAGCCTCCGGCAGGGCCCCACCGGGGAGCTGTTTTTT
CDR3: CASLRQGPTGELFF

V: TRBV5-4
D: .
J: TRBJ1-2
size: .
DNA: TGTGCCAGCAGCTTTATGAGTAACAGTCCTTTAACTTCTGGCTACACCTTC
CDR3: CASSFMSNSPLTSGYTF

V: TRBV6-1
D: .
J: TRBJ1-1
size: .
DNA: TGTGCCAGCAGTGAAGGCCTCGGGACACTGAACACTGAAGCTTTCTTT
CDR3: CASSEGLGTLNTEAFF

V: TRBV1
D: .
J: TRBJ2-3
size: once
DNA: TGCACCAGCAGCCAACTGGGCGTTACGGGACTCCGCACAGATACGCAGTATTTT
CDR3: CTSSQLGVTGLRTDTQYF

V: TRBV7-2
D: .
J: TRBJ2-5
size: .
DNA: TGTGCCAGCAGCTTAACCATTCAAGAGACCCAGTACTTC
CDR3: CASSLTIQETQYF

V: TRBV28
D: .
J: TRBJ1-2
size: .
DNA: TGTGCCAGCAGTTTATTGGAGGGTAACTATGGCTACACCTTC
CDR3: CASSLLEGNYGYTF

V: TRBV24-1
D: .
J: TRBJ1-2
size: .
DNA: TGTGCCACCAGTGACAAAGGGGGATATGGCTACACCTTC
CDR3: CATSDKGGYGYTF

V: TRBV19
D: .
J: TRBJ2-5
size: .
DNA: TGTGCCAGTAGTCGCGGTAGCGGAGCTCAAGAGACCCAGTACTTC
CDR3: CASSRGSGAQETQYF

V: TRBV6-2/TRBV6-3
D: TRBD1
J: TRBJ1-5
size: .
DNA: TGTGCCAGCAGTCATCCTCAAAGGACAGGGGGCGCCGTCCGGCCCCAGCATTTT
CDR3: CASSHPQRTGGAVRPQHF

V: TRBV2
D: .
J: TRBJ2-3
size: .
DNA: TGTGCCAGGGACCCAGGGGGGATCACAGATACGCAGTATTTT
CDR3: CARDPGGITDTQYF

V: TRBV24-1
D: .
J: TRBJ2-2
size: .
DNA: TGTGCCACCAATCCGGAACAACAGAACGCCGGGGAGCTGTTTTTT
CDR3: CATNPEQQNAGELFF

V: TRBV7-2
D: .
J: TRBJ2-5
size: .
DNA: TGTGCCAGCAGCTTAGGGCCGGGGGAGACCCAGTACTTC
CDR3: CASSLGPGETQYF

V: TRBV5-6
D: .
J: TRBJ1-1
size: once
DNA: TGTGCCAGCAGCTTGGTAGGAGGCAGTAATACTGAAGCTTTCTTT
CDR3: CASSLVGGSNTEAFF